The next 31 T cell receptor beta chains were all read from a single sample in a study of CD8+ T cells in alopecia areata. Following RNA extraction, reverse transcription yielded cDNA that acted as the sequencing template. Only in-frame clones appear in the TCRdb table, and some are missing; sequencing was by immunoSEQ multiplex PCR. The sample consists of 150,000 or so clones, 87% of them appearing once. Sequencing used CD8+ T cells sorted from blood, obtained at week 0. These receptors all stem from a human donor with alopecia areata.

As to this clone: Other DNA variants within this sample encode the same CDR3. This chain links TRBV5-1 with TRBJ2-7; 8 bases line up with TRBD1. The CDR3 has 14 residues. V lost 0 bases to trimming and J lost 3 bases; unmatched junction nucleotides: 2. Germline loops: CDR1 SGHRS, CDR2 YFSETQ. This CDR3 is CASSLGTGGYEQYF. The CDR3 DNA reads TGCGCCAGCAGCTTGGGAACAGGGGGCTACGAGCAGTACTTC.

This clone was seen just once. V is TRBV7-2 and J is TRBJ1-2; the match to TRBD1 covers 7 bases. CDR1 and CDR2 from the germline V gene are SGHTA and FQGNSA. This CDR3 is built from 17 residues. V trimming: 3 bases; J trimming: 7 bases; junction bases outside the gene matches: 17. In DNA, the CDR3 is TGTGCCAGCAGCTTCCCCTTTGGACAGGAAGACGCTATTGGCTACACCTTC. Protein: CASSFPFGQEDAIGYTF.

The rearrangement links TRBV7-6 to TRBJ2-1, with 9 nucleotides matching TRBD2. V shed 5 bases, J shed 7 bases, and the junction held 6 bases outside the gene matches. This CDR3 is built from 14 residues. Germline lookup yields CDR1 SGHVS and CDR2 FNYEAQ. The CDR3, as DNA: TGTGCCAGCAGCGACAGCGGGGGGAGGAATGAGCAGTTCTTC. This gives the protein CASSDSGGRNEQFF.

The chain uses TRBV13 and TRBJ2-2; D uncertain. Germline V gene sequence: CDR1 PRHDT, CDR2 FYEKMQ (reference sequence). V was pared by 2 bases and J by 7 bases, with 14 bases between. This CDR3 has 15 residues. In DNA, the CDR3 is TGTGCCAGCAGCTTAAGTCAGGAGAGCATCGGGGAGCTGTTTTTT. Amino acids: CASSLSQESIGELFF.

The V and J genes are TRBV9 and TRBJ1-1, with TRBD1 as a possible D gene (5 bases). The germline V and J ends were trimmed by 0 bases and 1 base, with 7 bases remaining between them. This CDR3 comprises 14 residues. The germline CDR1 and CDR2 sequences are SGDLS and YYNGEE. The CDR3 spells CASSVVGANTEAFF. DNA of the CDR3: TGTGCCAGCAGCGTAGTTGGGGCGAACACTGAAGCTTTCTTT.

The V gene is TRBV29-1, the J gene TRBJ1-1; D ambiguous. The germline V gene has CDR1 SQVTM and CDR2 ANQGSEA. This CDR3 comprises 14 residues. Trimming took off 2 bases at V and 0 bases at J, with 10 bases between the two ends. The CDR3 spells CSVETGYMNTEAFF. The CDR3 DNA is TGCAGCGTTGAAACCGGATACATGAACACTGAAGCTTTCTTT.

This chain joins TRBV5-4 and TRBJ2-1, with 11 bases that match TRBD2. V was pared by 3 bases and J by 8 bases, with 4 bases of the junction left unmatched. CDR1 is SGHNT, CDR2 YYREEE, per germline (reference sequence). This CDR3 region has 14 residues. CDR3 DNA: TGTGCCAGCAGCTCACTAGCGGGAGAACATGAGCAGTTCTTC. It translates to CASSSLAGEHEQFF.

The V gene is TRBV5-4, the J gene TRBJ2-5, with no clear D. The J call may be incorrect, as the DNA end agrees better with TRBJ2-7. Looked up from germline, CDR1 is SGHNT and CDR2 is YYREEE (reference sequence). The CDR3 is made up of 12 amino acids. Here the CDR3 reads CASSLGFAEQYF. CDR3 DNA: TGTGCCAGCAGCTTGGGGTTTGCCGAGCAGTACTTC.

The chain combines TRBV30 with TRBJ1-1; TRBD1 is a possible D gene (5 bases). This CDR3 comprises 13 residues. Germline V lookup: CDR1 GTSNPN, CDR2 SVGIG (reference sequence). The V and J ends lost 6 bases and 1 base respectively, with 12 bases between them. CDR3 in DNA: TGTGCCTGTACCTTTGGGGCGAACACTGAAGCTTTCTTT. It yields the protein CACTFGANTEAFF.

This rearrangement joins TRBV7-9 to TRBJ2-7, with TRBD1 identical over 9 bases. The CDR3 has 14 residues. The germline gives CDR1 SEHNR, CDR2 FQNEAQ (reference sequence). V gave up 10 bases and J gave up 7 bases; unmatched junction bases: 14. This CDR3 is CATSPPGQGMEQYF. The DNA of the CDR3 is TGTGCCACATCCCCCCCGGGACAGGGTATGGAGCAGTACTTC.

The V and J genes are TRBV27 and TRBJ2-1; 8 positions agree with TRBD2. V was pared by 6 bases and J by 4 bases, with 5 bases of the junction left unmatched. Germline V CDR1 and CDR2: MNHEY, SMNVEV (reference sequence). The CDR3 covers 14 residues. The CDR3 nucleotides read TGTGCCAGCAGCTCTAGCGGGCCATACAATGAGCAGTTCTTC. Encoded protein: CASSSSGPYNEQFF.

The genes are TRBV29-1 and TRBJ2-7, with D tentatively TRBD2 (6 bases). Trimming pared 1 base from V and 0 bases from J, leaving 10 bases between. Looked up from germline, CDR1 is SQVTM and CDR2 is ANQGSEA. This CDR3 comprises 14 residues. CDR3 sequence reads: CSVEAGLNSYEQYF. The CDR3 DNA follows: TGCAGCGTTGAAGCTGGACTAAACTCCTACGAGCAGTACTTC.

This sequence joins TRBV4-1 and TRBJ2-5, with 14 nucleotides matching TRBD2. J was trimmed by 4 bases and V by 1 base; bases with no gene match: 5. Germline V gene sequence: CDR1 MGHRA, CDR2 YSYEKL. CDR3 size: 17 residues. CDR3 nucleotide sequence: TGCGCCAGCAGCCAAGCTGGGACTAGCGGGAGAGGAGAGACCCAGTACTTC. Translation: CASSQAGTSGRGETQYF.

This chain uses TRBV7-8 with TRBJ2-7; D unclear. This CDR3 contains 12 residues. Per germline, CDR1 SGHVS and CDR2 FQNEAQ. V lost 0 bases, J lost 6 bases, and 6 bases lay in between. The CDR3 sequence: CASSLAAAEQYF. CDR3 DNA sequence: TGTGCCAGCAGCTTAGCGGCGGCCGAGCAGTACTTC.

For this clone: Within the sample, other DNA sequences also encode this same CDR3. CDR3 in amino acids: CASSPASYEQYF. The CDR3 DNA reads as TGTGCCAGCAGTCCCGCTAGCTACGAGCAGTACTTC. V gene TRBV6-5 combines with J gene TRBJ2-7; D remains unclear. The CDR3 has 12 amino acids. V lost 5 bases, J lost 3 bases, and 8 bases lay in between. Germline V lookup: CDR1 MNHEY, CDR2 SVGAGI.

This rearrangement joins TRBV6-1 to TRBJ2-1; 9 nucleotides match TRBD2. This CDR3 region has 15 residues. The junction had 6 bases not matched to a gene; V was cut back by 2 bases and J by 7 bases. Germline assignment: CDR1 MNHNS and CDR2 SASEGT. The CDR3 here is CASSEYSGSGNEQFF. CDR3 DNA sequence: TGTGCCAGCAGTGAATATAGCGGGAGTGGGAATGAGCAGTTCTTC.

The CDR3 here is CASSQEHRSTDTQYF. DNA of the CDR3: TGTGCCAGCAGCCAAGAACACAGGAGCACAGATACGCAGTATTTT. The J gene is TRBJ2-3, the V gene TRBV4-2, with a possible D match to TRBD1 (5 bases). The CDR3 sequence is 15 residues long. Germline V CDR1 and CDR2: LGHNA, YNFKEQ. V was clipped by 0 bases and J by 0 bases, with 7 bases between them.

This sequence joins TRBV25-1 and TRBJ2-2; D gene unclear. Trimming shortened V by 0 bases and J by 8 bases, and 1 base separated the two germline ends. The CDR3 consists of 11 residues. Germline V gene lookup returns CDR1 MGHDK and CDR2 SYGVNS. The CDR3: CASSEYGELFF. The CDR3 bases are TGTGCCAGCAGTGAATATGGGGAGCTGTTTTTT.

This clone was picked up a small number of times. V is TRBV14 and J is TRBJ1-1; D possibly corresponds to TRBD1 (6 bases). This CDR3 has 17 residues. Germline values: CDR1 SGHDN, CDR2 FVKESK. Trimming cost V 0 bases and J 1 base, with 15 bases left between them. The CDR3 protein is CASSQESGTHWNTEAFF. The CDR3 DNA is TGTGCCAGCAGCCAAGAGTCGGGGACACATTGGAACACTGAAGCTTTCTTT.

This clone was counted a single time. This rearrangement joins TRBV29-1 to TRBJ2-1, with TRBD1 as a possible D gene (5 bases). Germline V gives CDR1 SQVTM, CDR2 ANQGSEA. The CDR3 contains 13 residues. The ends were cut back, 5 bases at V and 2 bases at J, with 10 bases in the middle. In DNA, the CDR3 is TGCAGCGTTCCGGACAAGACCTACAATGAGCAGTTCTTC. Protein: CSVPDKTYNEQFF.

This clone was seen only once. This rearrangement joins TRBV18 to TRBJ2-1; 11 bases map to TRBD1. CDR1 is KGHSH, CDR2 LQKENI, per germline. Trimming removed 0 bases from V and 5 bases from J; junction bases left unmatched: 6. This CDR3 is 17 amino acids long. CDR3 coding DNA: TGTGCCAGCTCACCACCGCTGGGACAGGGGGTGGACAATGAGCAGTTCTTC. Its protein is CASSPPLGQGVDNEQFF.

The chain uses TRBV14 and TRBJ2-7; possibly TRBD2 for D (5 bases). CDR3 length: 15 residues. CDR1 is SGHDN and CDR2 is FVKESK in the germline V gene. V was trimmed by 0 bases and J by 2 bases, leaving 11 bases between them. CDR3 loop: CASSQDSGNTYEQYF. The CDR3 nucleotides read TGTGCCAGCAGCCAAGATTCGGGGAATACCTACGAGCAGTACTTC. Full variable domain (remainder filled in from reference TRBV14 and TRBJ2-7): EAGVTQFPSHSVIEKGQTVTLRCDPISGHDNLYWYRRVMGKEIKFLLHFVKESKQDESGMPNNRFLAERTGGTYSTLKVQPAELEDSGVYFCASSQDSGNTYEQYFGPGTRLTVT.

The CDR3 is CASSPTEWNYGYTF. CDR3 sequence (DNA): TGTGCCAGCAGCCCCACCGAGTGGAACTATGGCTACACCTTC. This sequence joins TRBV11-2 and TRBJ1-2; D not resolved. Germline-derived CDR1 and CDR2 are SGHAT and FQNNGV. This CDR3 region has 14 residues. Trimming shortened V by 5 bases and J by 2 bases, and 12 bases separated the two germline ends.

The V and J genes are TRBV5-8 and TRBJ2-1; 7 bases are a match to TRBD1. Germline V gene lookup returns CDR1 SGHTS and CDR2 YDEGEE. Trimming removed 1 base from V and 5 bases from J; junction bases left unmatched: 6. This CDR3 has 15 amino acids. CDR3 DNA: TGTGCCAGCAGCTTGAACAGGGACAGAAACAATGAGCAGTTCTTC. Protein: CASSLNRDRNNEQFF.

V is TRBV7-9 and J is TRBJ2-6, with TRBD1 identical over 7 bases. V lost 5 bases, J lost 2 bases, and 6 bases stayed unmatched. This CDR3 spans 16 amino acids. CDR1 is SEHNR and CDR2 is FQNEAQ in the germline V gene (reference sequence). As DNA, the CDR3 is TGTGCCAGCAGCACCGAACAGGGGCCTGGGGCCAACGTCCTGACTTTC. Translation: CASSTEQGPGANVLTF.

The table lists this clone with a count of one. CDR3 residues: CASSLATSGSRKTQYF. CDR3 DNA sequence: TGTGCCAGCAGCTTAGCGACTAGCGGGAGTAGGAAGACCCAGTACTTC. The chain recombines TRBV7-2 with TRBJ2-5; 12 nucleotides match TRBD2. The junction had 5 bases not matched to a gene; V was cut back by 0 bases and J by 6 bases. CDR3 length: 16 residues. CDR1 SGHTA and CDR2 FQGNSA come from the germline V gene.

In DNA, the CDR3 is TGTGCCAGCAGCGTAGAGGGGGTCGGGACCAATGAGCAGTTCTTC. Its translation is CASSVEGVGTNEQFF. The rearrangement uses TRBV9 and TRBJ2-1; perhaps TRBD1 as D (6 bases). The V end was cut by 0 bases, the J end by 6 bases, with 13 bases between. Germline CDR1 and CDR2: SGDLS and YYNGEE. The CDR3 has 15 amino acids.

The chain links TRBV29-1 to TRBJ2-7; 8 bases fit TRBD1. J lost 3 bases, V lost 1 base, and 2 bases had no gene match. The CDR3 is 13 amino acids. Germline lookup yields CDR1 SQVTM and CDR2 ANQGSEA. The CDR3 region has the DNA TGCAGCGTTGAAGGGACAGGGAACTACGAGCAGTACTTC. This gives the protein CSVEGTGNYEQYF.

The chain employs TRBV9 and TRBJ2-1, with 14 bases fitting TRBD2. Germline V CDR1 and CDR2: SGDLS, YYNGEE. Unmatched junction bases numbered 7, after V lost 3 bases and J lost 8 bases. The CDR3 totals 16 residues. CDR3: CASSEGTSGRLYEQFF. The CDR3 region has the DNA TGTGCCAGCAGCGAGGGGACTAGCGGGAGACTCTATGAGCAGTTCTTC.

The chain has TRBV9 and TRBJ2-1; D gene ambiguous. The CDR3 has 12 residues. Per the germline V gene, CDR1 is SGDLS and CDR2 is YYNGEE. The V gene lost 4 bases and the J gene lost 5 bases, with 7 bases spanning the gap. CDR3 residues: CASSPADNEQFF. DNA for the CDR3: TGTGCCAGCAGCCCCGCCGACAATGAGCAGTTCTTC.

In this sample, this clone turned up a few times. The rearrangement joins TRBV5-1 to TRBJ2-7; the match to TRBD2 covers 14 bases. CDR1 is SGHRS, CDR2 YFSETQ, per germline. With V trimmed by 4 bases and J by 3 bases, 6 bases remained unmatched. The CDR3 runs to 16 residues. CDR3 region: CASSTGLAGADYEQYF. Written as DNA, the CDR3 is TGCGCCAGCAGCACGGGACTAGCGGGGGCCGACTACGAGCAGTACTTC. The full variable domain, with the rest looked up from reference TRBV5-1 and TRBJ2-7, is KAGVTQTPRYLIKTRGQQVTLSCSPISGHRSVSWYQQTPGQGLQFLFEYFSETQRNKGNFPGRFSGRQFSNSRSEMNVSTLELGDSALYLCASSTGLAGADYEQYFGPGTRLTVT.